Below, 13 T cell receptor beta chains from the same sample are listed, as sequenced in a study of T cell clonotyping in hematopoietic cell transplantation. Libraries were prepared by immunoSEQ multiplex PCR; TCRdb keeps only in-frame clonotypes and omits some of them. The sample comprises under 9,500 clones, roughly 85% of which are singletons, and approximately 43% rests with the top ten. This sample comprised peripheral blood mononuclear cells, obtained 180 days after allogeneic stem cell transplant. The receptors originated from a female patient aged 50-59 years who had an allogeneic stem cell transplant from a related donor, so the T cells may come from the graft donor. Some clones in this sample may be carry-over from other donors' samples.

The CDR3 DNA follows: TGTGCCAGCAGCTTATATGCATCGGGCTTGAACACTGAAGCTTTCTTT. Protein product: CASSLYASGLNTEAFF. This sequence joins TRBV7-2 and TRBJ1-1, with unresolved D. The CDR3 has 16 amino acids. V lost 2 bases, J lost 0 bases, and 13 bases lay in between. CDR1 and CDR2 (germline): SGHTA, FQGNSA.

This clone was counted between two and nine times. V and J are TRBV7-9 and TRBJ1-6; TRBD1 matches at 9 bases. Germline V gives CDR1 SEHNR, CDR2 FQNEAQ (reference sequence). The CDR3 length is 14 residues. V shed 1 base, J shed 9 bases, and the junction held 1 base outside the gene matches. CDR3 residues: CASSLETGGSPLHF. The CDR3 coding sequence is TGTGCCAGCAGCTTAGAGACAGGGGGTTCACCCCTCCACTTT.

By proportion, this clone is medium-sized. The V gene is TRBV29-1, the J gene TRBJ2-7; D is unclear. Deletions cut 7 bases from V and 0 bases from J, with 13 bases between. CDR1 and CDR2 (germline): SQVTM, ANQGSEA. This CDR3 has 13 amino acids. Here the CDR3 reads CSAYTASSYEQYF. The CDR3 DNA follows: TGCAGCGCATACACAGCGAGCTCCTACGAGCAGTACTTC.

The chain carries TRBV19 and TRBJ2-2; 8 bases align to TRBD1. The CDR3 length is 12 residues. The J segment lost 7 bases and the V segment lost 10 bases, leaving 5 bases of the junction unmatched. The germline gives CDR1 LNHDA, CDR2 SQIVND (reference sequence). The CDR3 nucleotides read TGTGCCATAAGACAGGGGATCGGGGAGCTGTTTTTT. Residues: CAIRQGIGELFF. The full variable domain, completed using reference TRBV19 and TRBJ2-2, is DGGITQSPKYLFRKEGQNVTLSCEQNLNHDAMYWYRQDPGQGLRLIYYSQIVNDFQKGDIAEGYSVSREKKESFPLTVTSAQKNPTAFYLCAIRQGIGELFFGEGSRLTVL.

In the case of this clone: At the DNA level, this CDR3 is encoded by other sequences in the same sample as well. The rearrangement links TRBV6-5 to TRBJ2-2; a possible D gene is TRBD2 (6 bases). Germline CDR1 is MNHEY and CDR2 is SVGAGI. This CDR3 has 14 amino acids. Trimming pared 1 base from V and 5 bases from J, leaving 8 bases between. CDR3 sequence (DNA): TGTGCCAGCAGTTACTACGGGGGTACCGGGGAGCTGTTTTTT. Amino acid sequence: CASSYYGGTGELFF.

The rearrangement uses TRBV20-1 and TRBJ2-7; no reliable D call. Trimming took 3 bases from V and 3 from J, leaving 3 bases between them. The CDR3 covers 10 residues. Germline V lookup: CDR1 DFQATT, CDR2 SNEGSKA (reference sequence). CDR3 nucleotides: TGCAGTGCTAGGATCTACGAGCAGTACTTC. This gives the protein CSARIYEQYF.

This sequence joins TRBV5-1 and TRBJ2-3; TRBD2 matches 10 bases. Trimming removed 0 bases from V and 6 bases from J; junction bases left unmatched: 7. The CDR3 totals 16 residues. Germline V gene sequence: CDR1 SGHRS, CDR2 YFSETQ. CDR3 DNA sequence: TGCGCCAGCAGCTTGGCCGCGAGCGGGAGGGCCGATACGCAGTATTTT. This codes for CASSLAASGRADTQYF.

The rearrangement links TRBV4-1 to TRBJ1-2, with TRBD1 matching 12 bases. The junction had 9 bases not matched to a gene; V was cut back by 2 bases and J by 5 bases. The CDR3 sequence is 17 residues long. The germline V gene encodes CDR1 MGHRA and CDR2 YSYEKL. The CDR3 DNA reads TGCGCCAGCAGCCAACGGGACAGGGGGCGCGGAGCTTATGGCTACACCTTC. Protein product: CASSQRDRGRGAYGYTF.

This clone is a singleton in its sample. The chain combines TRBV4-1 with TRBJ2-1; no reliable D call. The V and J ends lost 0 bases and 0 bases respectively, with 9 bases between them. The germline V gene encodes CDR1 MGHRA and CDR2 YSYEKL. This CDR3 is 16 amino acids long. CDR3 in DNA: TGCGCCAGCAGCCAAGATCTCCGGAGCTCCTACAATGAGCAGTTCTTC. Translation gives CASSQDLRSSYNEQFF.

A few counts support this clone. This sequence joins TRBV28 and TRBJ1-4, with a weak D call TRBD1 (6 bases). Trimming took 6 bases from V and 5 from J, leaving 16 bases between them. CDR3 length: 15 residues. Germline V CDR1 and CDR2: MDHEN, SYDVKM. CDR3 in amino acids: CASRPLQGLNEKLFF. The CDR3 DNA reads as TGTGCCAGCAGACCGTTACAGGGACTGAATGAAAAACTGTTTTTT.

The chain combines TRBV7-2 with TRBJ2-7, with a tentative D call TRBD1 (6 bases). The CDR3 has 15 amino acids. V lost 1 base, J lost 3 bases, and 13 bases lay in between. Germline CDR1 and CDR2: SGHTA and FQGNSA. In DNA form, the CDR3 reads TGTGCCAGCAGCTTAGTTTCTACAGGGAACTACGAGCAGTACTTC. Its protein product is CASSLVSTGNYEQYF.

V gene TRBV2 combines with J gene TRBJ2-5; possibly TRBD1 or TRBD2 for D (5 bases each). This CDR3 region has 12 residues. Per germline, CDR1 SNHLY and CDR2 FYNNEI. Trimming pared 11 bases from V and 0 bases from J, leaving 10 bases between. The CDR3 sequence: CAGTEHQETQYF. DNA of the CDR3: TGTGCCGGGACGGAACACCAAGAGACCCAGTACTTC. The entire variable domain, with the rest obtained from reference TRBV2 and TRBJ2-5, is as follows: EPEVTQTPSHQVTQMGQEVILRCVPISNHLYFYWYRQILGQKVEFLVSFYNNEISEKSEIFDDQFSVERPDGSNFTLKIRSTKLEDSAMYFCAGTEHQETQYFGPGTRLLVL.

This rearrangement joins TRBV28 to TRBJ2-7; weak D call: TRBD2 (7 bases). This CDR3 is 15 amino acids long. Germline CDR1 MDHEN, CDR2 SYDVKM. V was trimmed by 1 base and J by 0 bases, leaving 10 bases between them. CDR3 residues: CASSLFAGASYEQYF. The CDR3 nucleotides read TGTGCCAGCAGTTTATTCGCGGGGGCCTCCTACGAGCAGTACTTC.